The 21 T cell receptor beta chains listed next were all sequenced from one sample in a study of T cell responses to AZD1222 COVID-19 vaccine. Libraries were prepared by immunoSEQ multiplex PCR; TCRdb keeps only in-frame clonotypes and omits some of them. The sample contains some 140,000 clones, roughly 90% of which appear only once. This material consisted of peripheral blood, taken on day 0 of AZD1222 vaccination. These receptors were taken from an adult in good health.

The CDR3 DNA reads TGTGCCAGCAGTCGACTAGCGGGTTCCTTCTACAATGAGCAGTTCTTC. It yields the protein CASSRLAGSFYNEQFF. The chain is built from TRBV6-6 and TRBJ2-1; 10 bases match TRBD2. V lost 5 bases and J lost 3; bases outside the gene matches: 7. The CDR3 length is 16 residues. The V gene's germline CDR1 is MNHNY and CDR2 SVGAGI (reference sequence).

The rearrangement uses TRBV11-2 and TRBJ2-1; D is uncertain. The CDR3 has 13 residues. The germline V gene encodes CDR1 SGHAT and CDR2 FQNNGV. V was shortened by 1 base and J by 6 bases, with 7 bases between the two germline ends. CDR3 bases: TGTGCCAGCAGCTTAGGGTCTAGCAATGAGCAGTTCTTC. Translation gives CASSLGSSNEQFF.

The chain recombines TRBV9 with TRBJ2-7, with 10 nucleotides matching TRBD2. CDR3 length: 13 residues. J lost 6 bases, V lost 3 bases, and 3 bases had no gene match. Germline values: CDR1 SGDLS, CDR2 YYNGEE. This CDR3 is CASSAAGGLEQYF. In DNA, the CDR3 is TGTGCCAGCAGCGCAGCGGGAGGGCTCGAGCAGTACTTC. Full variable domain (remainder filled in from reference TRBV9 and TRBJ2-7): DSGVTQTPKHLITATGQRVTLRCSPRSGDLSVYWYQQSLDQGLQFLIQYYNGEERAKGNILERFSAQQFPDLHSELNLSSLELGDSALYFCASSAAGGLEQYFGPGTRLTVT.

J is TRBJ2-7 and V is TRBV6-2 or TRBV6-3; D is possibly TRBD2 (5 bases). Germline lookup yields CDR1 MNHEY and CDR2 SVGEGT. V lost 2 bases to trimming and J lost 5 bases, with 16 bases between them. There are 15 residues in the CDR3. CDR3 loop: CASSYSPRGRNEQYF. The DNA for the CDR3 is TGTGCCAGCAGTTACAGTCCTCGCGGGCGGAACGAGCAGTACTTC.

The chain combines TRBV4-1 with TRBJ2-3; tentative D call: TRBD2 (6 bases). The germline V and J ends were trimmed by 2 bases and 10 bases, with 19 bases remaining between them. Per germline, CDR1 MGHRA and CDR2 YSYEKL. This CDR3 comprises 15 residues. In DNA form, the CDR3 reads TGCGCCAGCAGCCAACAAGCCCTAGCGTCCATATCGCAGTATTTT. Its protein is CASSQQALASISQYF.

The chain carries TRBV6-2 or TRBV6-3 and TRBJ1-1; a weak D match, TRBD1 (5 bases). Trimming shortened V by 6 bases and J by 1 base, and 21 bases separated the two germline ends. In germline, CDR1 is MNHEY, CDR2 SVGEGT. This CDR3 contains 17 residues. The CDR3 DNA follows: TGTGCCAGCAGCAAAAGTAGGTCAGGGACGACGAACACTGAAGCTTTCTTT. It codes for CASSKSRSGTTNTEAFF.

CDR3 bases: TGTGCCAGCAGCCCAGCGGGGCGGAATGAGCAGTTCTTC. Translating gives CASSPAGRNEQFF. The chain is built from TRBV6-5 and TRBJ2-1, with 7 bases aligning to TRBD2. V was pared by 6 bases and J by 7 bases, with 6 bases of the junction left unmatched. The CDR3 consists of 13 residues. Germline V lookup: CDR1 MNHEY, CDR2 SVGAGI.

This clone appeared a single time. This sequence joins TRBV30 and TRBJ1-1; no clear D gene. CDR1 and CDR2 (germline): GTSNPN, SVGIG (reference sequence). This CDR3 region has 12 residues. V lost 4 bases to trimming and J lost 1 base, with 7 bases between them. CDR3 region: CAWNPWNTEAFF. CDR3 sequence (DNA): TGTGCCTGGAACCCATGGAACACTGAAGCTTTCTTT.

This clone was recorded once. The chain recombines TRBV30 with TRBJ1-2; a possible D gene is TRBD1 (5 bases). V was shortened by 1 base and J by 8 bases, with 17 bases between the two germline ends. The CDR3 runs 14 residues. The germline V gene encodes CDR1 GTSNPN and CDR2 SVGIG (reference sequence). CDR3 loop: CAWSDPWGEKGYTF. As DNA, the CDR3 is TGTGCCTGGAGTGACCCCTGGGGGGAGAAGGGCTACACCTTC.

V gene TRBV7-2 combines with J gene TRBJ1-1; perhaps TRBD1 as D (6 bases). The CDR3 is made up of 15 amino acids. V was shortened by 3 bases and J by 4 bases, with 15 bases between the two germline ends. The germline CDR1 and CDR2 sequences are SGHTA and FQGNSA. This CDR3 reads CASSFRGSPSTEAFF. The DNA of the CDR3 is TGTGCCAGCAGCTTCAGGGGATCCCCGTCCACTGAAGCTTTCTTT. The full variable domain, completed using reference TRBV7-2 and TRBJ1-1, is GAGVSQSPSNKVTEKGKDVELRCDPISGHTALYWYRQSLGQGLEFLIYFQGNSAPDKSGLPSDRFSAERTGGSVSTLTIQRTQQEDSAVYLCASSFRGSPSTEAFFGQGTRLTVV.

V gene TRBV27 combines with J gene TRBJ2-7, with D perhaps TRBD2 (5 bases). Germline V gene lookup returns CDR1 MNHEY and CDR2 SMNVEV (reference sequence). This CDR3 region has 13 residues. Trimming removed 4 bases from V and 2 bases from J, with 9 bases in between. The CDR3 DNA reads as TGTGCCAGCAGTTCGAGGGAGACCTACGAGCAGTACTTC. Residues: CASSSRETYEQYF.

The V and J genes are TRBV13 and TRBJ1-5, with 7 positions matching TRBD1. CDR1 is PRHDT, CDR2 FYEKMQ, per germline (reference sequence). With 0 bases clipped from V and 10 bases from J, the junction kept 15 bases outside the gene matches. This CDR3 comprises 17 residues. For the CDR3, the DNA is TGTGCCAGCAGCTTAGGCCGAAATCAGGGGGTTCAGGGACCCCAGCATTTT. It translates to CASSLGRNQGVQGPQHF.

The chain links TRBV5-5 to TRBJ2-1, with 7 bases identical to TRBD1. The CDR3 spans 16 residues. CDR1 and CDR2 (germline): SGHKS, YYEKEE (reference sequence). V shed 5 bases, J shed 1 base, and the junction held 9 bases outside the gene matches. As DNA, the CDR3 is TGTGCCAGCAGGGACCGGGACAGACCTTCCTACAATGAGCAGTTCTTC. Its protein is CASRDRDRPSYNEQFF.

The CDR3 region has the DNA TGCGCCAGCAGCTTGCCCCTCCACGGACAGGGGAGGGAGACCCAGTACTTC. Amino acid sequence: CASSLPLHGQGRETQYF. The rearrangement uses TRBV5-1 and TRBJ2-5; 9 nucleotides align to TRBD1. The CDR3 has 17 residues. Trimming at V came to 1 base and at J to 5 bases, leaving 12 bases not matched to a gene. Germline V gives CDR1 SGHRS, CDR2 YFSETQ.

CDR3 DNA sequence: TGTGCCAGCAGTGAAGACAGCTATAATGAAAAACTGTTTTTT. This gives the protein CASSEDSYNEKLFF. This rearrangement joins TRBV2 to TRBJ1-4; D is unresolved. The CDR3 covers 14 residues. From germline, CDR1 is SNHLY and CDR2 FYNNEI. Trimming took 1 base from V and 4 from J, leaving 7 bases between them.

This chain joins TRBV7-2 and TRBJ2-3; D might be TRBD1 (5 bases). Deletions cut 0 bases from V and 6 bases from J, with 10 bases between. Germline CDR1 reads SGHTA; CDR2 reads FQGNSA. The CDR3 sequence is 14 residues long. In DNA form, the CDR3 reads TGTGCCAGCAGCTTAGCAGGGGCCAGGGATACGCAGTATTTT. Protein sequence: CASSLAGARDTQYF. Based on the CDR3 plus reference TRBV7-2 and TRBJ2-3, the full variable domain is GAGVSQSPSNKVTEKGKDVELRCDPISGHTALYWYRQSLGQGLEFLIYFQGNSAPDKSGLPSDRFSAERTGGSVSTLTIQRTQQEDSAVYLCASSLAGARDTQYFGPGTRLTVL.

V is TRBV19 and J is TRBJ1-5; the D gene is possibly TRBD1 (5 bases). The CDR3 is 13 amino acids. Deletions cut 4 bases from V and 4 bases from J, with 8 bases between. The germline gives CDR1 LNHDA, CDR2 SQIVND (reference sequence). CDR3 loop: CASSKGWNQPQHF. The CDR3 DNA reads as TGTGCCAGTAGTAAGGGGTGGAATCAGCCCCAGCATTTT.

The V gene is TRBV11-3, the J gene TRBJ1-1; D remains ambiguous. V lost 5 bases and J lost 5, with 15 bases in between. Germline V gives CDR1 SGHNT, CDR2 YENEEA. The CDR3 consists of 14 residues. The DNA for the CDR3 is TGTGCCAGCAGCCGACGTTACGGAGAGACTGAAGCTTTCTTT. It codes for CASSRRYGETEAFF.

This clone was observed a handful of times. This chain connects TRBV6-5 to TRBJ2-7; 7 nucleotides line up with TRBD1. The CDR3 consists of 14 residues. Germline lookup yields CDR1 MNHEY and CDR2 SVGAGI. Unmatched junction bases numbered 10, after V lost 8 bases and J lost 3 bases. The CDR3, as DNA: TGTGCCAGCGGAAGGACAGGCGGGCTCTACGAGCAGTACTTC. Translation gives CASGRTGGLYEQYF.

V gene TRBV2 combines with J gene TRBJ1-2; D not resolved. V was pared by 0 bases and J by 8 bases, with 10 bases between. The CDR3 is made up of 13 amino acids. Germline V gene lookup returns CDR1 SNHLY and CDR2 FYNNEI. CDR3 DNA sequence: TGTGCCAGCAGTGAAGCGCTCGGCGGCGGCTACACCTTC. Its translation is CASSEALGGGYTF.

J is TRBJ1-5 and V is TRBV6-6; D ambiguous. The V end was cut by 7 bases, the J end by 6 bases, with 10 bases between. The germline CDR1 and CDR2 sequences are MNHNY and SVGAGI (reference sequence). The CDR3 extends over 12 amino acids. CDR3 sequence reads: CASKKEGQPQHF. The CDR3 region has the DNA TGTGCCAGCAAGAAAGAGGGTCAGCCCCAGCATTTT.